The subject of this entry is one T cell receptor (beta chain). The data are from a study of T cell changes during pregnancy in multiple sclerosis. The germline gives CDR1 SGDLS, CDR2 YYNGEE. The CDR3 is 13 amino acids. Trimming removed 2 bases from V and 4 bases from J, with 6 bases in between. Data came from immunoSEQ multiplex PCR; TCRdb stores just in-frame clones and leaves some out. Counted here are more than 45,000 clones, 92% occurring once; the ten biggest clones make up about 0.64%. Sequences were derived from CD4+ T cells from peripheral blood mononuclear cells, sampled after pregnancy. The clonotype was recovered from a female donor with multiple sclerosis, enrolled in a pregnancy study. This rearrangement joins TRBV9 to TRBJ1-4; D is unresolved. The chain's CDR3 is CASSVGLNEKLFF. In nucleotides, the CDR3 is TGTGCCAGCAGCGTTGGCCTTAATGAAAAACTGTTTTTT.